The clone carrying this TCR beta chain turned up a few times. Its target is unknown. The PCR had 60 Vbeta and 13 Jbeta primers. TCRdb keeps only in-frame clones here, not all; method: immunoSEQ multiplex PCR. The repertoire holds fewer than 250,000 clones, approximately 75% seen once, with about 5% in the top ten. These data are taken from a study of cytomegalovirus exposure and HLA in healthy donors. Findings of the study overall: Available immune exposure information was restricted to CMV serostatus only. The listing of roughly 160 TCR beta chains classed them as cytomegalovirus-associated.

The CDR3 contains 16 residues. Germline CDR1 SGHAT, CDR2 FQNNGV. The ends lost 5 bases at V and 4 bases at J; junction bases unmatched: 10. The TCR comes from a man aged 30-40 years in good health and CMV-seropositive. V gene TRBV11-2 combines with J gene TRBJ1-4; 7 bases match TRBD1. What was sequenced was PBMCs. The CDR3 nucleotides are TGTGCCAGCAGCCTTGGACAGGCAGAGGATAATGAAAAACTGTTTTTT. Protein product: CASSLGQAEDNEKLFF.